The subject of this entry is one T cell receptor beta chain. Its antigen remains unidentified. This entry comes from a study of T cell responses to AZD1222 COVID-19 vaccine. Findings and caveats of the study: Recipients of two AZD1222 doses showed rising Spike-specific TCR breadth and depth. No repertoire was sampled before or during the peak T cell response, only after it.

The assay was immunoSEQ multiplex PCR, and TCRdb's table has in-frame clones only and misses some. The sample records some 100,000 clones, about 82% being singletons. The sequencing used peripheral blood, collected on day 0 of AZD1222 vaccination. This sequence was found in an adult in good health.

The DNA of the CDR3 is TGTGCCAGCAGCGGACAGGCGCCCCGCTCTGGGGCCAACGTCCTGACTTTC. It is translated as CASSGQAPRSGANVLTF. The chain has TRBV6-2 or TRBV6-3 and TRBJ2-6; the match to TRBD1 covers 7 bases. The J segment lost 0 bases and the V segment lost 6 bases, leaving 8 bases of the junction unmatched. CDR3 length: 17 residues. Germline V gene lookup returns CDR1 MNHEY and CDR2 SVGEGT.